A selection of T cell receptor beta chains follows, all from one sample in a study of shared clonotypes between healthy human individuals. Method: immunoSEQ multiplex PCR; TCRdb's copy keeps in-frame clones and lacks some. The sample lists 90,000 to 120,000 clones, about 70% seen once, with more than 20% in the top ten. Sequencing input: memory CD8+ T cells sorted from blood. The receptors stem from a young woman in good health. The CDR3 runs from the conserved cysteine through the conserved F or W. Fields, in order: D gene, V gene, clone size, J gene, CDR3 length, CDR3 protein, CDR3 DNA. D genes are given only for firm matches. A row's size may be missing; if present it is once, few, many or a size class.

D: .; V: TRBV11-2; size: few; J: TRBJ2-7; length: 13; CDR3: CASSFIAAYEQYF; DNA: TGTGCCAGCAGCTTCATAGCGGCCTACGAGCAGTACTTC
D: .; V: TRBV4-1; size: .; J: TRBJ2-7; length: 14; CDR3: CASSQEDTFYEQYF; DNA: TGCGCCAGCAGCCAAGAGGATACCTTCTACGAGCAGTACTTC
D: TRBD1; V: TRBV2; size: .; J: TRBJ1-5; length: 15; CDR3: CASSAEGQGQGPQHF; DNA: TGTGCCAGCAGTGCGGAGGGACAGGGACAAGGGCCCCAGCATTTT
D: .; V: TRBV28; size: .; J: TRBJ1-5; length: 13; CDR3: CASRTDSNQPQHF; DNA: TGTGCCAGCAGGACTGATAGCAATCAGCCCCAGCATTTT
D: .; V: TRBV2; size: once; J: TRBJ1-4; length: 14; CDR3: CASGTFATNEKLFF; DNA: TGTGCCTCGGGGACCTTTGCAACTAATGAAAAACTGTTTTTT
D: .; V: TRBV6-1; size: .; J: TRBJ2-7; length: 14; CDR3: CASSERRMFYEQYF; DNA: TGTGCCAGCAGTGAGCGGCGGATGTTCTACGAGCAGTACTTC
D: .; V: TRBV7-9; size: .; J: TRBJ2-1; length: 16; CDR3: CASSPRGGSQYNEQFF; DNA: TGTGCCAGCAGCCCTCGGGGCGGAAGCCAATACAATGAGCAGTTCTTC
D: .; V: TRBV27; size: few; J: TRBJ2-7; length: 11; CDR3: CASSFGGEQYF; DNA: TGTGCCAGCAGCTTCGGCGGCGAGCAGTACTTC
D: .; V: TRBV11-2; size: .; J: TRBJ1-1; length: 13; CDR3: CASSQGQNTEAFF; DNA: TGTGCCAGCAGCCAGGGACAAAACACTGAAGCTTTCTTT
D: TRBD1; V: TRBV2; size: many; J: TRBJ2-1; length: 15; CDR3: CASSEGQGPVHEQFF; DNA: TGTGCCAGCAGTGAGGGACAGGGCCCAGTGCATGAGCAGTTCTTC
D: TRBD1; V: TRBV18; size: .; J: TRBJ1-1; length: 17; CDR3: CASSPPRTGRPNTEAFF; DNA: TGTGCCAGCTCACCACCGCGGACAGGGAGACCCAACACTGAAGCTTTCTTT
D: .; V: TRBV7-8; size: .; J: TRBJ1-1; length: 15; CDR3: CASSTGGTMNTEAFF; DNA: TGTGCCAGCAGCACCGGGGGGACGATGAACACTGAAGCTTTCTTT
D: TRBD2; V: TRBV27; size: .; J: TRBJ2-7; length: 13; CDR3: CASRAGGGLEQYF; DNA: TGTGCCAGCAGGGCCGGGGGGGGTCTCGAGCAGTACTTC
D: .; V: TRBV5-1; size: .; J: TRBJ1-1; length: 16; CDR3: CASSPKRDNMNTEAFF; DNA: TGCGCCAGCAGCCCAAAAAGGGACAACATGAACACTGAAGCTTTCTTT
D: .; V: TRBV4-1; size: .; J: TRBJ2-3; length: 17; CDR3: CASSQEGPPSLTDTQYF; DNA: TGCGCCAGCAGCCAAGAGGGTCCCCCTTCCTTAACAGATACGCAGTATTTT
D: .; V: TRBV10-2; size: .; J: TRBJ2-7; length: 13; CDR3: CASGGGSTYEQYF; DNA: TGCGCCAGCGGAGGAGGGAGTACCTACGAGCAGTACTTC
D: .; V: TRBV28; size: .; J: TRBJ1-5; length: 18; CDR3: CASSLTPRRTYSNQPQHF; DNA: TGTGCCAGCAGCCTGACCCCCCGACGGACCTATAGCAATCAGCCCCAGCATTTT
D: .; V: TRBV6-1; size: .; J: TRBJ2-7; length: 14; CDR3: CASSGRDASYEQYF; DNA: TGTGCCAGCAGTGGCCGGGACGCATCCTACGAGCAGTACTTC
D: TRBD1; V: TRBV13; size: .; J: TRBJ2-1; length: 16; CDR3: CASRRRGQGSYNEQFF; DNA: TGTGCCAGCAGACGGCGGGGACAGGGCTCCTACAATGAGCAGTTCTTC
D: .; V: TRBV28; size: .; J: TRBJ2-7; length: 13; CDR3: CASSRDFSYEQYF; DNA: TGTGCCAGCAGTCGGGACTTCTCCTACGAGCAGTACTTC
D: .; V: TRBV28; size: few; J: TRBJ2-6; length: 16; CDR3: CASSSGDFSGANVLTF; DNA: TGTGCCAGCAGTTCGGGGGATTTCTCTGGGGCCAACGTCCTGACTTTC
D: .; V: TRBV9; size: many; J: TRBJ2-3; length: 13; CDR3: CASSVGPPDTQYF; DNA: TGTGCCAGCAGCGTAGGTCCCCCAGATACGCAGTATTTT
D: .; V: TRBV21-1; size: .; J: TRBJ2-1; length: 19; CDR3: CASSKMASGCPGRDNEQFF; DNA: TGTGCCAGCAGCAAAATGGCTAGCGGGTGCCCGGGGAGGGACAATGAGCAGTTCTTC
D: .; V: TRBV2; size: .; J: TRBJ2-5; length: 13; CDR3: CASSEAREETQYF; DNA: TGTGCCAGCAGTGAAGCGCGTGAAGAGACCCAGTACTTC
D: TRBD2; V: TRBV6-1; size: .; J: TRBJ2-7; length: 19; CDR3: CASSEGGLAGGNFRYEQYF; DNA: TGTGCCAGCAGTGAAGGCGGACTAGCGGGAGGGAATTTCCGTTACGAGCAGTACTTC
D: TRBD1; V: TRBV10-3; size: .; J: TRBJ2-7; length: 18; CDR3: CAISERGNRGFFFDQQYF; DNA: TGTGCCATCAGTGAAAGGGGGAACAGGGGGTTTTTTTTCGATCAGCAGTACTTC
D: .; V: TRBV7-9; size: .; J: TRBJ1-2; length: 13; CDR3: CASSAPDRYGYTF; DNA: TGTGCCAGCAGCGCCCCGGACCGCTATGGCTACACCTTC